One sample yielded the 30 T cell receptor beta chains listed below, sequenced in a study of blood T cell repertoires in COVID-19. The protocol was immunoSEQ multiplex PCR, while the TCRdb copy is restricted to in-frame clones and leaves out a portion. In the table there are under 200,000 clones, more than 65% of which are singletons. Sequencing was done on a sample of peripheral blood. Receptors originate from an older man with active or convalescent COVID-19.

The CDR3 sequence is CASREGTGWTGTIYF. The DNA for the CDR3 is TGTGCCAGCAGGGAGGGGACAGGCTGGACGGGGACCATATATTTT. This chain uses TRBV6-5 with TRBJ1-3, with 8 bases lining up with TRBD1. Unmatched junction bases numbered 14, after V lost 6 bases and J lost 10 bases. Germline CDR1 and CDR2: MNHEY and SVGAGI. CDR3 length: 15 residues.

The chain recombines TRBV5-1 with TRBJ2-3; D remains ambiguous. Germline CDR1 and CDR2: SGHRS and YFSETQ. The CDR3 is 15 amino acids. Trimming removed 0 bases from V and 1 base from J, with 9 bases in between. CDR3 loop: CASSLGVVGTDTQYF. The CDR3 bases are TGCGCCAGCAGCTTGGGTGTAGTTGGCACAGATACGCAGTATTTT.

The chain joins TRBV19 to TRBJ1-1, with 7 bases fitting TRBD1. The CDR3 has 14 amino acids. Germline lookup yields CDR1 LNHDA and CDR2 SQIVND (reference sequence). The V segment lost 4 bases and the J segment 10 bases; nucleotides outside the gene matches: 12. CDR3 region: CASSKDRVGPGAFF. The CDR3 nucleotides are TGTGCCAGTAGTAAAGACAGGGTCGGTCCTGGAGCTTTCTTT.

The J gene is TRBJ1-2, the V gene TRBV6-6; the match to TRBD1 covers 10 bases. The CDR3 extends over 15 amino acids. V trimming: 7 bases; J trimming: 0 bases; junction bases outside the gene matches: 5. Germline CDR1 and CDR2: MNHNY and SVGAGI (reference sequence). The DNA for the CDR3 is TGTGCCAGCAACCCCGACAGGGGGCCTAACTATGGCTACACCTTC. Its translation: CASNPDRGPNYGYTF.

A few counts support this clone. The chain employs TRBV10-2 and TRBJ1-2; the D gene is possibly TRBD1 (5 bases). V was cut by 5 bases and J by 2 bases, with 12 bases left in between. CDR1 and CDR2 from the germline V gene are WSHSY and SAAADI. This CDR3 is 14 amino acids long. The CDR3 sequence is CASSRSRQNYGYTF. The CDR3 bases are TGCGCCAGCAGTCGGTCCCGACAGAACTATGGCTACACCTTC.

This clone was picked up a small number of times. The CDR3 region has the DNA TGTGCCAGCAGCTCTCGGACTTCCTTGAACACTGAAGCTTTCTTT. Encoded protein: CASSSRTSLNTEAFF. This sequence joins TRBV5-4 and TRBJ1-1; no clear D gene. The V gene's germline CDR1 is SGHNT and CDR2 YYREEE (reference sequence). This CDR3 spans 15 amino acids. The V and J ends lost 3 bases and 0 bases respectively, with 12 bases between them. Variable domain in full (rest from reference TRBV5-4 and TRBJ1-1): ETGVTQSPTHLIKTRGQQVTLRCSSQSGHNTVSWYQQALGQGPQFIFQYYREEENGRGNFPPRFSGLQFPNYSSELNVNALELDDSALYLCASSSRTSLNTEAFFGQGTRLTVV.

The chain carries TRBV2 and TRBJ1-3; D unresolved. Germline V gene lookup returns CDR1 SNHLY and CDR2 FYNNEI. The CDR3 consists of 14 residues. The V end lost 10 bases, the J end lost 2 bases, and 15 bases lay between the germline ends. The CDR3 protein is CANQITTAGNTIYF. The DNA of the CDR3 is TGTGCCAATCAGATCACAACAGCTGGAAACACCATATATTTT. Filled out from reference TRBV2 and TRBJ1-3, the complete variable domain reads EPEVTQTPSHQVTQMGQEVILRCVPISNHLYFYWYRQILGQKVEFLVSFYNNEISEKSEIFDDQFSVERPDGSNFTLKIRSTKLEDSAMYFCANQITTAGNTIYFGEGSWLTVV.

This clone was picked up a small number of times. The chain has TRBV7-2 and TRBJ2-7; 7 positions agree with TRBD1. The germline V gene encodes CDR1 SGHTA and CDR2 FQGNSA. CDR3 size: 13 residues. V shed 8 bases and J 3 bases; nucleotides not matched to a gene: 7. CDR3 nucleotide sequence: TGTGCCAGCCTCCTGACAGGGAACTACGAGCAGTACTTC. This translates into CASLLTGNYEQYF.

This sequence joins TRBV28 and TRBJ1-5, with D possibly being TRBD1 (5 bases). Trimming shortened V by 1 base and J by 6 bases, and 13 bases separated the two germline ends. CDR1 is MDHEN, CDR2 SYDVKM, per germline. The length of the CDR3 is 15 residues. In DNA form, the CDR3 reads TGTGCCAGCAGTTTATCATCAGGGCACGGTCAGCCCCAGCATTTT. Its protein is CASSLSSGHGQPQHF.

The chain uses TRBV19 and TRBJ1-2; 9 positions agree with TRBD1. Germline assignment: CDR1 LNHDA and CDR2 SQIVND (reference sequence). The CDR3 runs 13 residues. V gave up 6 bases and J gave up 7 bases; unmatched junction bases: 6. In nucleotides, the CDR3 is TGTGCCAGTAGACCGGACAGGGGAATTGGCTACACCTTC. It is translated as CASRPDRGIGYTF.

This chain connects TRBV3-1 (or the pseudogene TRBV3-2) to TRBJ2-4; D might be TRBD1 (5 bases). V shed 2 bases and J shed 1 base, with 6 bases lying between them. CDR1 is LGHDT, CDR2 YNNKEL, per germline (reference sequence). The CDR3 runs 14 residues. CDR3 residues: CASSQSGAKNIQYF. For the CDR3, the DNA is TGTGCCAGCAGCCAATCAGGGGCCAAAAACATTCAGTACTTC.

The chain uses TRBV12-5 and TRBJ1-1, with D possibly matching TRBD1 (5 bases). The CDR3 extends over 15 amino acids. CDR1 is LGHNT and CDR2 is FRNRAP in the germline V gene. Trimming removed 1 base from V and 2 bases from J, with 11 bases in between. The CDR3 sequence is CASGLGQGVNTEAFF. Here the CDR3 DNA reads TGTGCTAGTGGTTTGGGCCAGGGTGTTAACACTGAAGCTTTCTTT.

The chain links TRBV3-1 (or the pseudogene TRBV3-2) to TRBJ2-3; 9 bases match TRBD1. J was trimmed by 13 bases and V by 3 bases; bases with no gene match: 8. The CDR3 is made up of 13 amino acids. Germline V gene data show CDR1 as LGHDT and CDR2 as YNNKEL (reference sequence). The CDR3 reads CASSHKPGQGKYF. CDR3 sequence (DNA): TGTGCCAGCAGCCACAAACCGGGACAGGGAAAGTATTTT.

The rearrangement links TRBV7-2 to TRBJ1-3; D unresolved. This CDR3 region has 14 residues. V was trimmed by 5 bases and J by 4 bases, leaving 12 bases between them. Germline CDR1 reads SGHTA; CDR2 reads FQGNSA. DNA of the CDR3: TGTGCCAGCAGCGGCGGGTTTACGGGAAACACCATATATTTT. This translates into CASSGGFTGNTIYF. Drawing the rest from reference TRBV7-2 and TRBJ1-3, the complete variable domain is GAGVSQSPSNKVTEKGKDVELRCDPISGHTALYWYRQSLGQGLEFLIYFQGNSAPDKSGLPSDRFSAERTGGSVSTLTIQRTQQEDSAVYLCASSGGFTGNTIYFGEGSWLTVV.

This clone was counted between two and nine times. The V and J genes are TRBV6-5 and TRBJ1-2; 7 bases are shared with TRBD1. The ends lost 4 bases at V and 4 bases at J; junction bases unmatched: 6. This CDR3 comprises 14 residues. Germline-derived CDR1 and CDR2 are MNHEY and SVGAGI. CDR3 in DNA: TGTGCCAGCAGTTCCACCAGGGGGGCCTATGGCTACACCTTC. Residues: CASSSTRGAYGYTF.

This rearrangement joins TRBV5-1 to TRBJ2-1; a possible D gene is TRBD2 (6 bases). The CDR3 length is 15 residues. Germline CDR1 SGHRS, CDR2 YFSETQ. V was cut by 4 bases and J by 0 bases, with 11 bases left in between. CDR3: CASSPMGGSYNEQFF. CDR3 DNA sequence: TGCGCCAGCAGCCCCATGGGGGGCTCCTACAATGAGCAGTTCTTC.

The chain is built from TRBV7-8 and TRBJ1-1; weak D call: TRBD1 (5 bases). The V end lost 10 bases, the J end lost 4 bases, and 22 bases lay between the germline ends. The CDR3 contains 15 residues. Germline CDR1 reads SGHVS; CDR2 reads FQNEAQ. The CDR3 DNA reads as TGTGCCACTCTCCCTCCGGGGGGTCCCGGCACTGAAGCTTTCTTT. Its translation is CATLPPGGPGTEAFF. The entire variable domain, with the rest obtained from reference TRBV7-8 and TRBJ1-1, is as follows: GAGVSQSPRYKVAKRGQDVALRCDPISGHVSLFWYQQALGQGPEFLTYFQNEAQLDKSGLPSDRFFAERPEGSVSTLKIQRTQQEDSAVYLCATLPPGGPGTEAFFGQGTRLTVV.

In DNA, the CDR3 is TGTGCCAGTAGGCAAGACAGGGGGCCTCGCAATCAGCCCCAGCATTTT. This encodes CASRQDRGPRNQPQHF. The V and J genes are TRBV19 and TRBJ1-5, with 10 positions matching TRBD1. CDR3 length: 16 amino acids. CDR1 and CDR2 from the germline V gene are LNHDA and SQIVND (reference sequence). After removal of 6 bases from V and 2 bases from J, the junction contained 7 bases not matched to a gene.

The rearrangement joins TRBV19 to TRBJ1-6, with D tentatively TRBD1 (5 bases). The CDR3 is made up of 13 amino acids. Germline-derived CDR1 and CDR2 are LNHDA and SQIVND (reference sequence). Trimming shortened V by 8 bases and J by 9 bases, and 14 bases separated the two germline ends. The CDR3: CASCDRFVSPLHF. CDR3 in DNA: TGTGCCAGTTGTGACAGATTCGTTTCACCCCTCCACTTT.

The CDR3 DNA is TGTGCCAGCAGCTTAGGGGGGGACTTGGACTACGAGCAGTACTTC. Its protein product is CASSLGGDLDYEQYF. This sequence joins TRBV7-9 and TRBJ2-7; weak D call: TRBD2 (6 bases). V was shortened by 1 base and J by 3 bases, with 13 bases between the two germline ends. CDR1 and CDR2 (germline): SEHNR, FQNEAQ (reference sequence). This CDR3 is 15 amino acids long. Together with reference TRBV7-9 and TRBJ2-7, the CDR3 gives the full variable domain: DTGVSQNPRHKITKRGQNVTFRCDPISEHNRLYWYRQTLGQGPEFLTYFQNEAQLEKSRLLSDRFSAERPKGSFSTLEIQRTEQGDSAMYLCASSLGGDLDYEQYFGPGTRLTVT.

V gene TRBV6-5 combines with J gene TRBJ2-7; possibly TRBD2 for D (6 bases). The germline V gene encodes CDR1 MNHEY and CDR2 SVGAGI. This CDR3 is built from 15 residues. Trimming stripped 0 bases from V and 0 bases from J, with 9 bases between. This CDR3 is CASSYSEGPSYEQYF. DNA for the CDR3: TGTGCCAGCAGTTACTCGGAGGGTCCCTCCTACGAGCAGTACTTC.

The chain carries TRBV4-1 and TRBJ1-2; 9 nucleotides match TRBD1. Trimming cost V 6 bases and J 3 bases; bases outside gene matches: 2. Germline CDR1 MGHRA, CDR2 YSYEKL. The CDR3 contains 13 residues. The CDR3 DNA reads TGCGCCAGCAGTCGGACAGGGGACTATGGCTACACCTTC. It encodes CASSRTGDYGYTF.

The chain carries TRBV24-1 and TRBJ2-1; TRBD2 agrees at 9 bases. Germline V gene sequence: CDR1 KGHDR, CDR2 SFDVKD. The CDR3 length is 16 residues. With 7 bases clipped from V and 0 bases from J, the junction kept 6 bases outside the gene matches. DNA for the CDR3: TGTGCCACCAGCCACCTTAGCGGGAGCTCCTACAATGAGCAGTTCTTC. Its protein product is CATSHLSGSSYNEQFF.

The V gene is TRBV7-3, the J gene TRBJ2-2, with D perhaps TRBD2 (5 bases). V lost 3 bases, J lost 5 bases, and 10 bases lay in between. The germline V gene has CDR1 SGHTA and CDR2 FQGTGA. This CDR3 is 14 amino acids long. The CDR3 region has the DNA TGTGCCAGCAGCTTGAGGGCCGAGACCGGGGAGCTGTTTTTT. Encoded protein: CASSLRAETGELFF.

The chain combines TRBV28 with TRBJ2-1, with 13 nucleotides matching TRBD2. The germline V gene has CDR1 MDHEN and CDR2 SYDVKM. Losses at the gene ends were 7 bases for V and 6 bases for J; bases not matched to a gene: 6. The CDR3 is 15 residues long. The CDR3 spells CASTRGLAGVNEQFF. Here the CDR3 DNA reads TGTGCCAGCACTAGAGGACTAGCGGGAGTCAATGAGCAGTTCTTC.

This clone was picked up a small number of times. The chain is built from TRBV5-6 and TRBJ1-1; TRBD1 matches at 7 bases. The CDR3 loop spans 19 amino acids. Looked up from germline, CDR1 is SGHDT and CDR2 is YYEEEE. The V and J ends lost 4 bases and 1 base, in that order; junction bases with no gene match: 19. CDR3 DNA: TGTGCCAGCAGCCCGGGCAGGGGGTTGTGGCAAACGGGGAACACTGAAGCTTTCTTT. Amino acids: CASSPGRGLWQTGNTEAFF.

The CDR3 coding sequence is TGCGCCAGCAGACGGACTCCGGAGGGCGACGAGCAGTACTTC. It yields the protein CASRRTPEGDEQYF. This chain links TRBV5-1 with TRBJ2-7; D may be TRBD2 (6 bases). Germline V gene data show CDR1 as SGHRS and CDR2 as YFSETQ. The CDR3 extends over 14 amino acids. V lost 5 bases and J lost 5, with 17 bases in between.

The chain is built from TRBV28 and TRBJ2-1; 7 bases match TRBD2. The CDR3 consists of 13 residues. Germline V lookup: CDR1 MDHEN, CDR2 SYDVKM. The trim removed 8 bases at V and 2 bases at J, leaving 3 bases unmatched. CDR3 DNA sequence: TGTGCCAGCGGGCTAGCGGCCTACAATGAGCAGTTCTTC. Its translation: CASGLAAYNEQFF.

The chain carries TRBV7-7 and TRBJ1-6; D is unresolved. In germline, CDR1 is SSHAT, CDR2 FNYEAQ (reference sequence). The CDR3 runs 14 residues. The V gene lost 2 bases and the J gene lost 10 bases, with 12 bases spanning the gap. CDR3 in DNA: TGTGCCAGCAGCTTAACACAGAGAGGGTCACCCCTCCACTTT. Translation gives CASSLTQRGSPLHF.

V gene TRBV4-3 combines with J gene TRBJ2-1, with D possibly being TRBD2 (6 bases). CDR3 length: 16 amino acids. Germline V gene sequence: CDR1 LGHNA, CDR2 YSLEER. Trimming took off 8 bases at V and 8 bases at J, with 25 bases between the two ends. The CDR3 nucleotides are TGCGCCAGCTCACCAAGTACACAGCGGGTGGGATATGAGCAGTTCTTC. This gives the protein CASSPSTQRVGYEQFF.